The 10 T cell receptor beta chains reported below all come from one sample, sequenced in a study of T cells in Graves' hyperthyroidism and ophthalmopathy. TCR beta CDR3 region amplification was performed from RNA transcripts. Using the HTBI primer set, a first-round RT-PCR was run on the TCR CDR3. TCRdb reprocessed the multiplex PCR reads via MiXCR and lists one record per CDR3 protein. Of 350,000 or so distinct CDR3 sequences in the sample, roughly 21% were seen once. Sequencing used blood. The receptors were gathered from a woman in her forties or fifties with Graves' hyperthyroidism.

This clonotype was counted many times. This chain links TRBV5-1 with TRBJ2-7; the D gene is possibly TRBD2 (6 bases). The ends were cut back, 0 bases at V and 6 bases at J, with 10 bases in the middle. The V gene's germline CDR1 is SGHRS and CDR2 YFSETQ. CDR3 length equals 13 residues. In DNA form, the CDR3 reads TGCGCCAGCAGCTTGGGGACTATCGCCGAGCAGTACTTC. This encodes CASSLGTIAEQYF.

The chain recombines TRBV3-1 with TRBJ2-5, with D possibly being TRBD2 (5 bases). The germline CDR1 and CDR2 sequences are LGHDT and YNNKEL (reference sequence). Trimming shortened V by 4 bases and J by 7 bases, and 19 bases separated the two germline ends. CDR3 length equals 15 residues. CDR3 coding DNA: TGTGCCAGCAGCCTCTCCGGACTCCCACACGGGACCCAGTACTTC. Translating gives CASSLSGLPHGTQYF.

The V gene is TRBV11-3, the J gene TRBJ2-7, with D uncertain. V was shortened by 5 bases and J by 4 bases, with 21 bases between the two germline ends. This CDR3 comprises 16 residues. CDR1 and CDR2 (germline): SGHNT, YENEEA. The CDR3 DNA follows: TGTGCCAGCAGCCCCCCCCCCACGATGATGGGGTACGAGCAGTACTTC. This translates into CASSPPPTMMGYEQYF.

In this sample, this clonotype turned up many times. The V call is TRBV28, the J call TRBJ1-2; D remains unclear. This CDR3 has 12 residues. CDR1 is MDHEN and CDR2 is SYDVKM in the germline V gene. The germline V and J ends were trimmed by 6 bases and 8 bases, with 13 bases remaining between them. The CDR3 reads CASSPGRLGYTF. The CDR3 nucleotides read TGTGCCAGCAGCCCCGGTCGTCTCGGCTACACCTTC.

The sample holds a few counts of this clonotype. The J gene is TRBJ2-2, the V gene TRBV6-2 or TRBV6-3, with D perhaps matching TRBD1 (5 bases). The V gene lost 0 bases and the J gene lost 5 bases, with 7 bases spanning the gap. This CDR3 spans 14 amino acids. CDR1 and CDR2 (germline): MNHEY, SVGEGT. This CDR3 is CASSYSGRTGELFF. DNA of the CDR3: TGTGCCAGCAGTTACTCGGGGCGGACCGGGGAGCTGTTTTTT.

This clonotype was counted many times. The genes are TRBV3-1 and TRBJ1-5; D possibly corresponds to TRBD1 (5 bases). Trimming cost V 5 bases and J 9 bases, with 14 bases left between them. This CDR3 has 13 residues. Germline V gene sequence: CDR1 LGHDT, CDR2 YNNKEL (reference sequence). This chain's CDR3 is CASSTGPRGPQHF. In DNA form, the CDR3 reads TGTGCCAGCAGCACAGGCCCCAGAGGGCCCCAGCATTTT.

Many counts were recorded for this clonotype. The chain combines TRBV20-1 with TRBJ2-7; D gene uncertain. V dropped 5 bases and J dropped 4 bases, with 12 bases sitting between them. CDR1 and CDR2 (germline): DFQATT, SNEGSKA (reference sequence). This CDR3 is built from 12 residues. CDR3 nucleotides: TGCAGTGCTGGCTCTCACAATTACGAGCAGTACTTC. Amino acid sequence: CSAGSHNYEQYF.

CDR3 sequence: CASSQLAGEETQYF. CDR3 sequence (DNA): TGTGCCAGCAGCCAATTAGCGGGAGAAGAGACCCAGTACTTC. V is TRBV14 and J is TRBJ2-5, with 9 bases fitting TRBD2. This CDR3 contains 14 residues. Germline CDR1 SGHDN, CDR2 FVKESK. V was clipped by 2 bases and J by 3 bases; unmatched bases: 1.

V gene TRBV12-3 or TRBV12-4 combines with J gene TRBJ1-4; 11 bases fit TRBD1. This CDR3 has 15 residues. V was pared by 6 bases and J by 7 bases, with 7 bases of the junction left unmatched. CDR3 DNA: TGTGCCAGCAGCCACCGTGGGACAGGGGGTGAAAAACTGTTTTTT. Encoded protein: CASSHRGTGGEKLFF.

Only a few counts were recorded for this clonotype. This chain joins TRBV28 and TRBJ2-3, with D maybe TRBD2 (5 bases). The CDR3 has 14 amino acids. The ends were cut back, 7 bases at V and 0 bases at J, with 11 bases in the middle. Germline V gives CDR1 MDHEN, CDR2 SYDVKM. In DNA, the CDR3 is TGTGCCAGCATGGAGCGGTCTAGCACAGATACGCAGTATTTT. This sequence encodes CASMERSSTDTQYF.